The T cell receptor (beta chain) under discussion was sequenced for a study of blood T cells in healthy people across ages. Study-wide findings and caveats: Naive CD4+ cell counts and diversity both ran higher in long-lived than in aged donors.

As for this clonotype: Antigen unknown.

Sample-barcoded 5' priming and a J-beta primer mix drove a second PCR of roughly 7 to 11 cycles. Each of the samples gave a minimum of 2.5 million paired-end reads that contained CDR3. TCRdb itself ran the 5' RACE reads through MiXCR, one entry per CDR3 protein. This table holds approximately 1.5 million distinct CDR3 sequences, about 32% found once. The study recruited healthy Caucasian donors from Russia who were aged about 6 to 95. In each sample, at least 6 million PBMCs were isolated. Trimming took 0 bases from V and 4 from J, leaving 10 bases between them. Per the germline V gene, CDR1 is DFQATT and CDR2 is SNEGSKA (reference sequence). This CDR3 is built from 14 residues.

The receptor was derived from a woman under 40 in good health. The specimen sequenced was blood. The V gene is TRBV20-1, the J gene TRBJ2-1; D perhaps matches TRBD1 (5 bases). The CDR3 region has the DNA TGCAGTGCTAGAGACAGGGATCTTTACAATGAGCAGTTCTTC. This sequence encodes CSARDRDLYNEQFF.